These T cell receptor beta chains were read from a single sample in a study of sequential checkpoint blockade in melanoma. Only in-frame clones appear in the TCRdb table, and some are missing; sequencing was by immunoSEQ multiplex PCR. The table includes thousands of clones, under 20% detected once. Source: tumor tissue (inferred from file names), taken from a patient given nivolumab and ipilimumab in sequence. The source of these receptors is a human patient with melanoma. Some clones in this sample may be carry-over from other donors' samples. CDR3s include the opening cysteine and the closing phenylalanine or tryptophan. A D gene is named only where the DNA matches it firmly. Size values are once, few and many counts, or a class for expanded clones, and some rows have none.

many,TRBJ1-4,TRBV11-3,NA,TGTGCCAGCAGCCCTGATGGGGGGGGTAATGAAAAACTGTTTTTT,CASSPDGGGNEKLFF
few,TRBJ2-2,TRBV6-8,TRBD1,TGTGCCAGCAGTGTTCAGGGGGCGCTGGACACCGGGGAGCTGTTTTTT,CASSVQGALDTGELFF
NA,TRBJ2-7,TRBV18,TRBD2,TGTGCCAGCTCCCTGTACGGGAGGGGGAACTACGAGCAGTACTTC,CASSLYGRGNYEQYF
NA,TRBJ1-2,TRBV4-1,TRBD1,TGCGCCAGCAGCGACAGGACAGGGGGATGGGGCTACACCTTC,CASSDRTGGWGYTF
NA,TRBJ2-3,TRBV6-8,NA,TGTGCCAGCAGCCTAAGCAGTTATACGCAGTATTTT,CASSLSSYTQYF
few,TRBJ1-2,TRBV6-8,TRBD1,TGTGCCAGCAGTGCGGGACAGTACTATGGCTACACCTTC,CASSAGQYYGYTF
NA,TRBJ2-7,TRBV23-1,NA,TGCGCCAGCGGCCCTGGGGCAGACGCACCTTCCTACGAGCAGTACTTC,CASGPGADAPSYEQYF
few,TRBJ2-1,TRBV6-8,TRBD1,TGTGCCATCAGTCCGGGACAGGGGAACTACAATGAGCAGTTCTTC,CAISPGQGNYNEQFF
few,TRBJ1-6,TRBV30,NA,TGTGCCTGGACCGACAGCTTTTCACCCCTCCACTTT,CAWTDSFSPLHF
NA,TRBJ2-1,TRBV6-8,NA,TGTGCCAGCAATTCCGATCTAGTTTTCGGCAGTGAGCAGTTCTTC,CASNSDLVFGSEQFF
NA,TRBJ2-2,TRBV6-8,TRBD1,TGTGCCAGCACCCGGACAGGGGGCCGGGGCGGGGAGCTGTTTTTT,CASTRTGGRGGELFF
few,TRBJ1-6,TRBV27,NA,TGTGCCAGCAGTTTATCAGGGGCCTATAATTCACCCCTCCACTTT,CASSLSGAYNSPLHF
few,TRBJ2-3,TRBV7-6,TRBD1,TGTGCCAGCAGCGCGACAGGGGACTTTAGCACAGATACGCAGTATTTT,CASSATGDFSTDTQYF
few,TRBJ1-2,TRBV11-3,NA,TGTGCCAGCAGCTTAGGCGGGGCAGCTTATGGCTACACCTTC,CASSLGGAAYGYTF
NA,TRBJ1-1,TRBV12-5,NA,TGTGCCAGCCGGAGGGGAACTGAAGCTTTCTTT,CASRRGTEAFF
NA,TRBJ2-1,TRBV6-1,TRBD1,TGTGCCAGCAGTGAAGCCACGAGGGGGCCTTACAATGAGCAGTTCTTC,CASSEATRGPYNEQFF
many,TRBJ1-1,TRBV11-3,NA,TGTGCCAGCAGCCCCCGGTCGGGGCTTGGTGAAGCTTTCTTT,CASSPRSGLGEAFF
many,TRBJ1-3,TRBV7-7,NA,TGTGCCAGCAGCTTGGGACCGGGAGGAAACACCATATATTTT,CASSLGPGGNTIYF
few,TRBJ2-5,TRBV11-3,TRBD1,TGTGCCAGCAGCCGAAGAGGGACAGGGGTGGGAGAGACCCAGTACTTC,CASSRRGTGVGETQYF
few,TRBJ2-7,TRBV9,TRBD1,TGTGCCAGCAGCGTAGGGCAGGGGGCGCATGAGCAGTACTTC,CASSVGQGAHEQYF
NA,TRBJ2-5,TRBV15,NA,TGTGCCACCAGCAGAGATAGGTGGAAAGAGACCCAGTACTTC,CATSRDRWKETQYF
NA,TRBJ2-2,TRBV5-1,NA,TGCGCCAGCAGCAGCAAACAGGGATTAAACACCGGGGAGCTGTTTTTT,CASSSKQGLNTGELFF
few,TRBJ1-1,TRBV11-3,NA,TGTGCCAGCAGCTTAGTGGCAAGGGGCGGCACTGAAGCTTTCTTT,CASSLVARGGTEAFF